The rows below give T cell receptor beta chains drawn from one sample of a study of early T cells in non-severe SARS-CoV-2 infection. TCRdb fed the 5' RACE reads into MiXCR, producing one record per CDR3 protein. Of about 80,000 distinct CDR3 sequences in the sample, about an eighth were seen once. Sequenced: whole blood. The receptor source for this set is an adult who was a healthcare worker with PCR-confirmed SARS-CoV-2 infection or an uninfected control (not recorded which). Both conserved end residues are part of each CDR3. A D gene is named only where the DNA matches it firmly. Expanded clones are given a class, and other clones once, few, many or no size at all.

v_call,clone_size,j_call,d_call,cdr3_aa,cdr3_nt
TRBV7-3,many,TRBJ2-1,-,CASSTGQGNEQFF,TGTGCCAGCAGCACGGGACAAGGAAATGAGCAGTTCTTC
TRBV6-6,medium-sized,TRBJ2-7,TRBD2,CASSPSGPSAGSGRREQYF,TGTGCCAGCAGCCCCTCAGGTCCCTCAGCGGGTAGCGGGAGGCGCGAGCAGTACTTC
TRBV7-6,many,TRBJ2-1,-,CASSLLEYEQFF,TGTGCCAGCAGCCTCCTAGAATATGAGCAGTTCTTC
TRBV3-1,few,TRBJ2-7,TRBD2,CASSQPGTREEQYF,TGTGCCAGCAGCCAACCCGGGACTAGGGAGGAGCAGTACTTC
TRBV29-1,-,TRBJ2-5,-,CSVVLNSETQYF,TGCAGCGTTGTTCTCAATTCGGAGACCCAGTACTTC
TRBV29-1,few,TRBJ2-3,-,CSVKTGHTIEADTQYF,TGCAGCGTGAAGACGGGACACACCATCGAGGCAGATACGCAGTATTTT
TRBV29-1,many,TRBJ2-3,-,CSVGSRGTDTQYF,TGCAGCGTTGGATCGCGGGGCACAGATACGCAGTATTTT
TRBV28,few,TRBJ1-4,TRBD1,CASLRQGSYEKLFF,TGTGCCAGCCTCCGACAGGGGTCATATGAAAAACTGTTTTTT
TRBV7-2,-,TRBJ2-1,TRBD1,CASSLGQVYNEQFF,TGTGCCAGCAGCCTCGGACAGGTCTACAATGAGCAGTTCTTC
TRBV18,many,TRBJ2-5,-,CASSPSLQETQYF,TGTGCCAGCTCACCAAGCCTGCAAGAGACCCAGTACTTC
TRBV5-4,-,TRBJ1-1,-,CASSLGQGPKNTEAFF,TGTGCCAGCAGCTTGGGGCAGGGGCCTAAGAACACTGAAGCTTTCTTT
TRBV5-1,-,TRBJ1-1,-,CASSLTTGGTEAFF,TGCGCCAGCAGCTTGACGACGGGAGGCACTGAAGCTTTCTTT
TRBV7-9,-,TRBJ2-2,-,CASSRTYGELFF,TGTGCCAGCAGCCGGACGTACGGGGAGCTGTTTTTT
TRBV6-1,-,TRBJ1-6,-,CASSESGTSSPLHF,TGTGCCAGCAGTGAATCCGGGACTAGTTCACCCCTCCACTTT
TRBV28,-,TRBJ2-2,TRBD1,CASSLSGTGGFGELFF,TGTGCCAGCAGTTTATCGGGGACAGGGGGCTTCGGGGAGCTGTTTTTT
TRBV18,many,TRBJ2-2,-,CASSPRTANTGELFF,TGTGCCAGCTCACCTCGGACAGCGAACACCGGGGAGCTGTTTTTT
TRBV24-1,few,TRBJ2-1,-,CATSKGIYNEQFF,TGTGCCACCAGTAAGGGAATCTACAATGAGCAGTTCTTC
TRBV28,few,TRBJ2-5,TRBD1,CAAGQGRETQYF,TGTGCCGCGGGACAGGGAAGAGAGACCCAGTACTTC
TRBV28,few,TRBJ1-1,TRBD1,CAAAGGKTEAFF,TGTGCTGCGGCAGGGGGTAAAACTGAAGCTTTCTTT
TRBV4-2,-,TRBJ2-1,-,CASSQDRGGYNEQFF,TGTGCCAGCAGCCAAGACAGGGGTGGCTACAATGAGCAGTTCTTC
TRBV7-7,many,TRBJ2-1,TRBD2,CASSRSGNNEQFF,TGTGCCAGCAGCCGAAGCGGGAACAATGAGCAGTTCTTC
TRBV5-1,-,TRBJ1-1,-,CASSLELGTAEAFF,TGCGCCAGCAGCCTGGAACTCGGGACCGCCGAAGCTTTCTTT
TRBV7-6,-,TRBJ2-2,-,CASSWGLRANTGELFF,TGTGCCAGCAGCTGGGGACTCCGAGCGAACACCGGGGAGCTGTTTTTT
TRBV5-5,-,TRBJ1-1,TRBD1,CASSLDEGGDSSLNTEAFF,TGTGCCAGCAGCTTGGACGAAGGGGGCGATTCAAGCCTGAACACTGAAGCTTTCTTT
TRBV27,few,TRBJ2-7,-,CASSSRSGAESSYEQYF,TGTGCCAGCAGTTCCCGGTCCGGCGCGGAGAGCTCCTACGAGCAGTACTTC
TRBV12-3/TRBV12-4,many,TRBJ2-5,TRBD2,CASSSLGLAGMKETQYF,TGTGCCAGCAGTTCCTTAGGTCTAGCGGGGATGAAAGAGACCCAGTACTTC
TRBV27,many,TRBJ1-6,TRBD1,CASSSGQGVRSPLHF,TGTGCCAGCAGTTCGGGACAGGGGGTTCGGTCACCCCTCCACTTT
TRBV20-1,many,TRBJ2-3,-,CSARSRADTQYF,TGCAGTGCTAGGAGTCGGGCGGATACGCAGTATTTT
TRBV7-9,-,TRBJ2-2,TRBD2,CASSRTGTSGRRAGELFF,TGTGCCAGCAGCCGGACCGGGACTAGCGGGAGAAGGGCCGGGGAGCTGTTTTTT
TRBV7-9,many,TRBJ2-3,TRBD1,CASSFGTGADTQYF,TGTGCCAGCAGCTTCGGGACAGGGGCAGATACGCAGTATTTT
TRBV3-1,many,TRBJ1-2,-,CASSQGKGAYGYTF,TGTGCCAGCAGCCAAGGAAAGGGCGCCTATGGCTACACCTTC
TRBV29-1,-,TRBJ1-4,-,CSVGQGNEKLFF,TGCAGCGTTGGGCAGGGGAATGAAAAACTGTTTTTT
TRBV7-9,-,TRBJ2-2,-,CASILAWGAHLTGELFF,TGTGCCAGCATACTAGCGTGGGGGGCGCATCTCACCGGGGAGCTGTTTTTT
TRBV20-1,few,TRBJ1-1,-,CSATGGRGFTEAFF,TGCAGTGCTACGGGGGGGCGTGGGTTCACTGAAGCTTTCTTT
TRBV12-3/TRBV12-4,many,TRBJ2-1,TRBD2,CASSTEIAGPYNEQFF,TGTGCCAGCAGTACCGAAATAGCGGGACCCTACAATGAGCAGTTCTTC